Listed below are T cell receptor beta chains from one sample, sequenced in a study of neoadjuvant anti-PD-1 for oral cavity cancer. TCRdb's table, derived via immunoSEQ multiplex PCR, lists solely in-frame clones and lacks some. The data show about 23,000 clones, about 30% seen once. This specimen consisted of tumor tissue, obtained after nivolumab (anti-PD-1) treatment. The origin of the receptors is a person aged 35-79 years with oral cavity squamous cell carcinoma. CDR3s include the opening cysteine and the closing phenylalanine or tryptophan. The D gene is left open where the match is weak. The size entry is marked missing in some rows and otherwise reads once, few, many or a size class.

D gene: NA
clone size: once
V gene: TRBV27
J gene: TRBJ1-2
CDR3 protein: CASSGSAYGPNYGYTF
CDR3 DNA: TGTGCCAGCAGCGGGTCAGCCTACGGGCCTAACTATGGCTACACCTTC

D gene: NA
clone size: few
V gene: TRBV7-9
J gene: TRBJ1-3
CDR3 protein: CASEGIGNTIYF
CDR3 DNA: TGTGCCAGCGAGGGAATTGGAAACACCATATATTTT

D gene: TRBD1
clone size: NA
V gene: TRBV11-2
J gene: TRBJ2-5
CDR3 protein: CASSSGGTGGGQETQYF
CDR3 DNA: TGTGCCAGCAGCTCAGGGGGGACAGGGGGAGGCCAAGAGACCCAGTACTTC

D gene: NA
clone size: medium-sized
V gene: TRBV4-1
J gene: TRBJ2-7
CDR3 protein: CASSQAGTVEQYF
CDR3 DNA: TGCGCCAGCAGCCAAGCGGGAACCGTCGAGCAGTACTTC

D gene: NA
clone size: NA
V gene: TRBV7-9
J gene: TRBJ2-5
CDR3 protein: CASSPPGVGETQYF
CDR3 DNA: TGTGCCAGCAGCCCGCCAGGAGTGGGGGAGACCCAGTACTTC

D gene: NA
clone size: NA
V gene: TRBV9
J gene: TRBJ2-7
CDR3 protein: CASSHDAGDEQYF
CDR3 DNA: TGTGCCAGCAGTCACGATGCGGGTGACGAGCAGTACTTC

D gene: NA
clone size: NA
V gene: TRBV29-1
J gene: TRBJ2-3
CDR3 protein: CSVESGTSTDTQYF
CDR3 DNA: TGCAGCGTTGAATCGGGGACAAGCACAGATACGCAGTATTTT

D gene: NA
clone size: NA
V gene: TRBV14
J gene: TRBJ2-7
CDR3 protein: CASSQWDLLWEQYF
CDR3 DNA: TGTGCCAGCAGCCAGTGGGACCTATTGTGGGAGCAGTACTTC

D gene: NA
clone size: NA
V gene: TRBV18
J gene: TRBJ2-5
CDR3 protein: CASSRPNTGQQETQYF
CDR3 DNA: TGTGCCAGCTCACGACCAAATACCGGACAACAAGAGACCCAGTACTTC

D gene: NA
clone size: NA
V gene: TRBV9
J gene: TRBJ1-6
CDR3 protein: CASSVSSGNSPLHF
CDR3 DNA: TGTGCCAGCAGCGTATCCAGTGGTAATTCACCCCTCCACTTT

D gene: NA
clone size: few
V gene: TRBV4-2
J gene: TRBJ2-3
CDR3 protein: CASSHGYAVGTQYF
CDR3 DNA: TGTGCCAGCAGCCACGGGTATGCGGTAGGTACGCAGTATTTT

D gene: NA
clone size: once
V gene: TRBV11-2
J gene: TRBJ2-5
CDR3 protein: CASSGDLSPGETQYF
CDR3 DNA: TGTGCCAGCAGCGGCGACCTTAGCCCTGGGGAGACCCAGTACTTC

D gene: TRBD1
clone size: NA
V gene: TRBV28
J gene: TRBJ2-5
CDR3 protein: CASTEVGQQETQYF
CDR3 DNA: TGTGCCAGCACCGAGGTGGGACAGCAAGAGACCCAGTACTTC

D gene: TRBD1
clone size: medium-sized
V gene: TRBV2
J gene: TRBJ1-2
CDR3 protein: CASNHRGNYGYTF
CDR3 DNA: TGTGCCAGCAACCACAGGGGTAACTATGGCTACACCTTC

D gene: NA
clone size: NA
V gene: TRBV18
J gene: TRBJ1-1
CDR3 protein: CASSPQGLNTEAFF
CDR3 DNA: TGTGCCAGCTCACCACAGGGACTGAACACTGAAGCTTTCTTT

D gene: TRBD1
clone size: few
V gene: TRBV10-1
J gene: TRBJ2-3
CDR3 protein: CASSDLQGGTDTQYF
CDR3 DNA: TGCGCCAGCAGCGATTTACAGGGGGGCACAGATACGCAGTATTTT

D gene: TRBD1
clone size: many
V gene: TRBV7-9
J gene: TRBJ1-2
CDR3 protein: CASSFSGQGVFVYTF
CDR3 DNA: TGTGCCAGCAGCTTTAGCGGACAGGGAGTTTTTGTCTACACCTTC

D gene: NA
clone size: NA
V gene: TRBV14
J gene: TRBJ2-5
CDR3 protein: CASSLRIRETQYF
CDR3 DNA: TGTGCCAGCAGCCTGAGGATAAGAGAGACCCAGTACTTC

D gene: NA
clone size: many
V gene: TRBV30
J gene: TRBJ1-1
CDR3 protein: CAWSVLRINTEAFF
CDR3 DNA: TGTGCCTGGAGTGTACTTCGAATCAACACTGAAGCTTTCTTT

D gene: NA
clone size: NA
V gene: TRBV5-6
J gene: TRBJ2-1
CDR3 protein: CASSLQAEQFF
CDR3 DNA: TGTGCCAGCAGCCTCCAGGCAGAGCAGTTCTTC

D gene: TRBD2
clone size: NA
V gene: TRBV30
J gene: TRBJ2-1
CDR3 protein: CAWSVIAGGYNEQFF
CDR3 DNA: TGTGCCTGGAGTGTAATAGCGGGGGGGTATAATGAGCAGTTCTTC

D gene: NA
clone size: NA
V gene: TRBV30
J gene: TRBJ2-1
CDR3 protein: CAWSVFYNEQFF
CDR3 DNA: TGTGCCTGGAGCGTTTTCTACAATGAGCAGTTCTTC

D gene: NA
clone size: few
V gene: TRBV2
J gene: TRBJ1-2
CDR3 protein: CASRGGWGYTF
CDR3 DNA: TGTGCCAGCAGAGGCGGGTGGGGCTACACCTTC

D gene: TRBD1
clone size: NA
V gene: TRBV6-1
J gene: TRBJ1-4
CDR3 protein: CASSGYTGGNEKLFF
CDR3 DNA: TGTGCCAGCAGTGGCTATACAGGGGGGAATGAAAAACTGTTTTTT

D gene: NA
clone size: few
V gene: TRBV28
J gene: TRBJ1-2
CDR3 protein: CASSRTGTGYGYTF
CDR3 DNA: TGTGCCAGCAGTCGCACAGGGACGGGCTATGGCTACACCTTC

D gene: TRBD1
clone size: NA
V gene: TRBV6-5
J gene: TRBJ1-4
CDR3 protein: CASSQGQGNEKLFF
CDR3 DNA: TGTGCCAGCAGCCAGGGACAGGGGAATGAAAAACTGTTTTTT

D gene: NA
clone size: NA
V gene: TRBV5-4
J gene: TRBJ2-2
CDR3 protein: CASSPAAAQNAGELFF
CDR3 DNA: TGTGCCAGCAGCCCCGCGGCGGCCCAAAACGCCGGGGAGCTGTTTTTT

D gene: TRBD1
clone size: NA
V gene: TRBV7-9
J gene: TRBJ1-6
CDR3 protein: CASSLEGADSPLHF
CDR3 DNA: TGTGCCAGCAGCTTAGAGGGGGCAGATTCACCCCTCCACTTT

D gene: NA
clone size: NA
V gene: TRBV19
J gene: TRBJ1-1
CDR3 protein: CASSILTVSGAFF
CDR3 DNA: TGTGCCAGTAGTATATTGACAGTAAGTGGAGCTTTCTTT

D gene: TRBD2
clone size: many
V gene: TRBV4-2
J gene: TRBJ2-7
CDR3 protein: CASSQTSVGEQYF
CDR3 DNA: TGTGCCAGCAGCCAAACTAGCGTGGGGGAGCAGTACTTC

D gene: NA
clone size: NA
V gene: TRBV29-1
J gene: TRBJ1-1
CDR3 protein: CSDATEGNTEAFF
CDR3 DNA: TGCAGCGACGCGACAGAGGGGAACACTGAAGCTTTCTTT